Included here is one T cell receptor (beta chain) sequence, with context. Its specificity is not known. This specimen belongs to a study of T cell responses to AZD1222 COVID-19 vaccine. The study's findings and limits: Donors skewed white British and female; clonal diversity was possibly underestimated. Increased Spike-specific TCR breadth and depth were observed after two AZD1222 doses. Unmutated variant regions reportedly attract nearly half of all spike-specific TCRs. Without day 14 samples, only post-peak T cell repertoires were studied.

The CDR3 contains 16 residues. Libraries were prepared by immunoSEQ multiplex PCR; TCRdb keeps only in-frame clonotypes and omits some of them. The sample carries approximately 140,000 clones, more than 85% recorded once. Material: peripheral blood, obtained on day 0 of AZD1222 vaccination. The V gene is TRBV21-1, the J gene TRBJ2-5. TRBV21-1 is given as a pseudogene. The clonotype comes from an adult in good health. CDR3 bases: TGTGCCAGCAGCAAAGCGCAGGCAGGTCCGGGAGAGACCCAGTACTTC. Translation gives CASSKAQAGPGETQYF.